The 9 T cell receptor beta chains below were found in one sample sequenced in a study of blood T cell repertoires in COVID-19. Assay used: immunoSEQ multiplex PCR; TCRdb lists only in-frame clones, some missing. Among some 290,000 clones listed, approximately 87% were seen once. Sequenced input: peripheral blood. These receptors were taken from a woman aged 25 to 39 with COVID-19, enrolled during active disease.

The chain carries TRBV12-3 or TRBV12-4 and TRBJ2-7; TRBD2 agrees at 7 bases. The CDR3 is made up of 13 amino acids. V shed 3 bases, J shed 5 bases, and the junction held 4 bases outside the gene matches. CDR3 nucleotide sequence: TGTGCCAGCAGTTTTGGGGGGGTGGACGAGCAGTACTTC. It translates to CASSFGGVDEQYF.

V gene TRBV3-1 (or the pseudogene TRBV3-2) combines with J gene TRBJ1-2; 9 positions agree with TRBD1. V dropped 5 bases and J dropped 5; count of bases not matched to a gene: 15. In germline, CDR1 is LGHDT, CDR2 YNNKEL (reference sequence). The CDR3 is made up of 17 amino acids. CDR3 loop: CASSSYRDRVISYGYTF. The CDR3 coding sequence is TGTGCCAGCAGCTCATACCGGGACAGGGTCATCTCTTATGGCTACACCTTC.

The rearrangement links TRBV3-1 (or the pseudogene TRBV3-2) to TRBJ1-2, with 7 positions matching TRBD1. J was trimmed by 6 bases and V by 5 bases; bases with no gene match: 12. The CDR3 has 15 residues. Germline assignment: CDR1 LGHDT and CDR2 YNNKEL (reference sequence). In DNA form, the CDR3 reads TGTGCCAGCAGCTCCACCCGGGACAGATTAAATGGCTACACCTTC. Translation: CASSSTRDRLNGYTF.

This clone has ten or more counts. This rearrangement joins TRBV27 to TRBJ2-5; TRBD1 aligns across 7 bases. This CDR3 is built from 14 residues. After removal of 0 bases from V and 5 bases from J, the junction contained 3 bases not matched to a gene. Germline V CDR1 and CDR2: MNHEY, SMNVEV (reference sequence). CDR3 coding DNA: TGTGCCAGCAGTTTATCTAGGGGGCTGGAGACCCAGTACTTC. Translated: CASSLSRGLETQYF.

The chain uses TRBV5-6 and TRBJ1-2; D gene uncertain. V lost 0 bases and J 8 bases, leaving 5 bases between the germline ends. The germline CDR1 and CDR2 sequences are SGHDT and YYEEEE. There are 11 residues in the CDR3. Here the CDR3 DNA reads TGTGCCAGCAGCTTGGGAGGGGGCTACACCTTC. Its protein is CASSLGGGYTF.

The chain has TRBV7-9 and TRBJ2-2; maybe TRBD1 (5 bases). CDR3 length: 15 amino acids. V was shortened by 1 base and J by 1 base, with 7 bases between the two germline ends. Germline V lookup: CDR1 SEHNR, CDR2 FQNEAQ (reference sequence). In nucleotides, the CDR3 is TGTGCCAGCAGCTTAGACAGGCTGAACACCGGGGAGCTGTTTTTT. This codes for CASSLDRLNTGELFF.

This chain joins TRBV5-1 and TRBJ2-2; D gene uncertain. The CDR3 runs 13 residues. The germline V and J ends were trimmed by 1 base and 3 bases, with 4 bases remaining between them. CDR1 and CDR2 from the germline V gene are SGHRS and YFSETQ. The CDR3 spells CASSLTDTGELFF. The CDR3 DNA sequence: TGCGCCAGCAGCTTGACAGACACCGGGGAGCTGTTTTTT.

The chain joins TRBV5-1 to TRBJ2-1; no reliable D call. Germline CDR1 is SGHRS and CDR2 is YFSETQ. The CDR3 is 13 amino acids. With 1 base removed from V and 4 bases from J, the gap between germline ends came to 6 bases. As DNA, the CDR3 is TGCGCCAGCAGCTTGTTCTCTTACAATGAGCAGTTCTTC. Translating gives CASSLFSYNEQFF.

This clone has only one observation. As DNA, the CDR3 is TGTGCCAGCAGCTTGAGGCTAGCGGGGGCAAGCTCCTACAATGAGCAGTTCTTC. Translating gives CASSLRLAGASSYNEQFF. The chain recombines TRBV5-6 with TRBJ2-1, with TRBD2 identical over 10 bases. The germline CDR1 and CDR2 sequences are SGHDT and YYEEEE. The CDR3 spans 18 residues. After removal of 1 base from V and 0 bases from J, the junction contained 7 bases not matched to a gene.